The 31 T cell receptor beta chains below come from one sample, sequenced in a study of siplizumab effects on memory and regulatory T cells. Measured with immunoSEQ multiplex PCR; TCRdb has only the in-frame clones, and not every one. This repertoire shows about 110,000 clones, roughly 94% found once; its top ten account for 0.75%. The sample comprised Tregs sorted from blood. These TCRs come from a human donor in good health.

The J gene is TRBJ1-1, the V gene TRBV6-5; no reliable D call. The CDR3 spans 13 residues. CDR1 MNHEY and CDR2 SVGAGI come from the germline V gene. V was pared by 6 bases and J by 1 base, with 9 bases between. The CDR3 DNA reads TGTGCCAGCAGGTACGGGAAGAACACTGAAGCTTTCTTT. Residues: CASRYGKNTEAFF.

CDR3 sequence reads: CASSPRTATEAFF. CDR3 nucleotide sequence: TGTGCCAGCTCACCAAGGACGGCGACTGAAGCTTTCTTT. The chain is built from TRBV18 and TRBJ1-1; no clear D gene. The CDR3 extends over 13 amino acids. Germline V CDR1 and CDR2: KGHSH, LQKENI. The ends were cut back, 2 bases at V and 5 bases at J, with 9 bases in the middle. The full variable domain, rest sourced from reference TRBV18 and TRBJ1-1, is NAGVMQNPRHLVRRRGQEARLRCSPMKGHSHVYWYRQLPEEGLKFMVYLQKENIIDESGMPKERFSAEFPKEGPSILRIQQVVRGDSAAYFCASSPRTATEAFFGQGTRLTVV.

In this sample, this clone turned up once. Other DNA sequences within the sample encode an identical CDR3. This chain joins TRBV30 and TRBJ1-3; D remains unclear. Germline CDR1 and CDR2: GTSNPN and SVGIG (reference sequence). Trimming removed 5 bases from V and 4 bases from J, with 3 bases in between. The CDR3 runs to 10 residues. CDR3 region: CAWGGNTIYF. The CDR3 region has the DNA TGTGCCTGGGGGGGAAACACCATATATTTT.

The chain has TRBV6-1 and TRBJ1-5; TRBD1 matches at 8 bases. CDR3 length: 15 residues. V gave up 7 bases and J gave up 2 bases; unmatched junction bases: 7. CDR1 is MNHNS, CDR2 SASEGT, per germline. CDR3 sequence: CASTLVQGGNQPQHF. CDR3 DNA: TGTGCCAGCACCCTCGTACAGGGGGGCAATCAGCCCCAGCATTTT.

The CDR3 loop is CASSPRRVRYQETQYF. The CDR3 DNA sequence: TGTGCCAGCTCACCACGCAGGGTACGGTACCAAGAGACCCAGTACTTC. J is TRBJ2-5 and V is TRBV18, with a weak D call TRBD1 (5 bases). The CDR3 totals 16 residues. Looked up from germline, CDR1 is KGHSH and CDR2 is LQKENI. The V gene lost 1 base and the J gene lost 0 bases, with 12 bases spanning the gap.

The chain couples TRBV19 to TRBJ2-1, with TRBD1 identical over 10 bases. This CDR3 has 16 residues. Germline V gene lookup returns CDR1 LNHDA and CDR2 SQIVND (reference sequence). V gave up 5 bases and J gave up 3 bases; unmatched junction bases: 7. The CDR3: CASSPLDRGLYNEQFF. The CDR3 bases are TGTGCCAGTAGTCCGTTAGACAGGGGGCTCTACAATGAGCAGTTCTTC.

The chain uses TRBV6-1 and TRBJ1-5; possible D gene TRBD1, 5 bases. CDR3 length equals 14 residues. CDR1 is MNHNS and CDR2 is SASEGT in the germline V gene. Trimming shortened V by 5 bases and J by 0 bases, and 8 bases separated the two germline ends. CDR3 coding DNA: TGTGCCAGCAGTCAGGGACTTAGCAATCAGCCCCAGCATTTT. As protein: CASSQGLSNQPQHF.

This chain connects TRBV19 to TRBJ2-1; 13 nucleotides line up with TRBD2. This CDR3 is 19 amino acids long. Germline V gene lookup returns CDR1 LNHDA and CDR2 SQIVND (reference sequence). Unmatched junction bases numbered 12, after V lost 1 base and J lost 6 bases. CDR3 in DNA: TGTGCCAGTAGTATAGGGCGGACTAGCGGGGGTATTTGGCTCAATGAGCAGTTCTTC. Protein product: CASSIGRTSGGIWLNEQFF.

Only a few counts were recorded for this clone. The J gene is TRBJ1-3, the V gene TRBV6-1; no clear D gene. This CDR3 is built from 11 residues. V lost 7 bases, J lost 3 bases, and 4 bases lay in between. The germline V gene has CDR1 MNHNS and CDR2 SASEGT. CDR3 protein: CASKGGNTIYF. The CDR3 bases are TGTGCCAGCAAGGGTGGAAACACCATATATTTT.

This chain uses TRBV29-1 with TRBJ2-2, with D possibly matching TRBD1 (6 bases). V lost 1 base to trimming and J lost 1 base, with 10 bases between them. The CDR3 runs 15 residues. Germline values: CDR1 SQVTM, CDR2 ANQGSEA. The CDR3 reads CSVEVGAGNTGELFF. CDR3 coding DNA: TGCAGCGTTGAAGTGGGGGCGGGGAACACCGGGGAGCTGTTTTTT.

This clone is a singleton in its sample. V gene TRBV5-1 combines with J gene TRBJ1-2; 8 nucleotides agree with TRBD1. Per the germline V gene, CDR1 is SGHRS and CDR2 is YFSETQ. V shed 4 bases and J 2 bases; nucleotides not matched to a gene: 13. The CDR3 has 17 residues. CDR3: CASSRPFRDRQNYGYTF. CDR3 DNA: TGCGCCAGCAGCCGACCCTTCCGGGACAGGCAAAACTATGGCTACACCTTC.

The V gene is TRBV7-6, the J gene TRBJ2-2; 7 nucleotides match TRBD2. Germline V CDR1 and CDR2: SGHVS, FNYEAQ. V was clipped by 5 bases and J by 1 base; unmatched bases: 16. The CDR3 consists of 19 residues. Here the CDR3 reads CASSGGGDGGLRNTGELFF. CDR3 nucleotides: TGTGCCAGCAGCGGGGGAGGGGACGGAGGTTTGAGGAACACCGGGGAGCTGTTTTTT. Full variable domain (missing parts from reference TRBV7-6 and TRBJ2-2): GAGVSQSPRYKVTKRGQDVALRCDPISGHVSLYWYRQALGQGPEFLTYFNYEAQQDKSGLPNDRFSAERPEGSISTLTIQRTEQRDSAMYRCASSGGGDGGLRNTGELFFGEGSRLTVL.

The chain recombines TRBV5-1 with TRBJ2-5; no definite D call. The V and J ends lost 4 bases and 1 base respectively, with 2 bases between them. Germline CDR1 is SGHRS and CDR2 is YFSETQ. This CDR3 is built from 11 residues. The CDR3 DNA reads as TGCGCCAGCAGCGGCCAAGAGACCCAGTACTTC. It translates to CASSGQETQYF.

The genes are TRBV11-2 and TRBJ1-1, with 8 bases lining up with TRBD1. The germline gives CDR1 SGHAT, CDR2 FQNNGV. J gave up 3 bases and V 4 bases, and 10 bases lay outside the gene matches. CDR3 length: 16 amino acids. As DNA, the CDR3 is TGTGCCAGCAGCTCTGACAGGGGAGGAGGGTACACTGAAGCTTTCTTT. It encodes CASSSDRGGGYTEAFF.

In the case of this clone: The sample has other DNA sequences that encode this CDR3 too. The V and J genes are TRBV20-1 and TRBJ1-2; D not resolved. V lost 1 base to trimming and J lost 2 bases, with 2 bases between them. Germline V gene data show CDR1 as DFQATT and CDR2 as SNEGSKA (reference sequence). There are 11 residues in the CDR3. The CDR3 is CSARVNYGYTF. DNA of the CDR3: TGCAGTGCTAGAGTAAACTATGGCTACACCTTC.

CDR3 region: CASSDTGMNTEAFF. CDR3 nucleotide sequence: TGTGCCAGCAGTGACACAGGGATGAACACTGAAGCTTTCTTT. The chain recombines TRBV6-4 with TRBJ1-1; TRBD1 might be the D (6 bases). V was clipped by 2 bases and J by 0 bases, with 7 bases between them. In germline, CDR1 is MRHNA, CDR2 SNTAGT. The CDR3 contains 14 residues.

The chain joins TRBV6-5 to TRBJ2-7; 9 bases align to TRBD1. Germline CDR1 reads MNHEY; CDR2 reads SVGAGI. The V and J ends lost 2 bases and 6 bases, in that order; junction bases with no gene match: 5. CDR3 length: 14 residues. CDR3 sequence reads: CASSYGTGSGEQYF. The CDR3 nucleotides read TGTGCCAGCAGTTACGGGACAGGGTCGGGCGAGCAGTACTTC.

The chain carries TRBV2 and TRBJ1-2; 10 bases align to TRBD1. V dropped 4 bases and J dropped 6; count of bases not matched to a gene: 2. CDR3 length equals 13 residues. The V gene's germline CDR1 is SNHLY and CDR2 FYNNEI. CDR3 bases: TGTGCCAGCAGTGGGGACAGGGGCGATGGCTACACCTTC. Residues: CASSGDRGDGYTF.

As DNA, the CDR3 is TGCAGCGTTGGGTCAGATACGCAGTATTTT. Its translation is CSVGSDTQYF. V is TRBV29-1 and J is TRBJ2-3; no clear D. Trimming pared 4 bases from V and 4 bases from J, leaving 3 bases between. CDR1 is SQVTM and CDR2 is ANQGSEA in the germline V gene. The CDR3 has 10 residues.

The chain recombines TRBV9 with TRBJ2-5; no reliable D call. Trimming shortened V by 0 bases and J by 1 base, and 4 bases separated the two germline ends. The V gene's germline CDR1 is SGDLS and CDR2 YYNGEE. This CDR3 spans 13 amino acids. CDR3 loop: CASSVGVQETQYF. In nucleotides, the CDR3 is TGTGCCAGCAGCGTAGGAGTCCAAGAGACCCAGTACTTC.

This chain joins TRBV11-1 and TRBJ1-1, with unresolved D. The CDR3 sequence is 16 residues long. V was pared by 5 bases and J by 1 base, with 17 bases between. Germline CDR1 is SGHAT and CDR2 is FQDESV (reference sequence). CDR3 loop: CASSPIGITRNTEAFF. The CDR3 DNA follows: TGTGCCAGCAGCCCAATAGGGATCACAAGGAACACTGAAGCTTTCTTT.

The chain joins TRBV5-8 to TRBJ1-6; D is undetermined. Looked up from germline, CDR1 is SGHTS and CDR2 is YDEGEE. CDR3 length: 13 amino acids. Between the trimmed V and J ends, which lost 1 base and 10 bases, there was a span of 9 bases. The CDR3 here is CASSLKQRSPLHF. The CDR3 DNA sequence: TGTGCCAGCAGCTTGAAGCAACGCTCACCCCTCCACTTT.

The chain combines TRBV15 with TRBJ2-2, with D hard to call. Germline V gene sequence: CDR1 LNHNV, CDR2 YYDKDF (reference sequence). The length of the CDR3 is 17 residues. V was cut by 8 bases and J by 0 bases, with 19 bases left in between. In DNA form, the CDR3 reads TGTGCCACCGCTATTGAGGATGGCTTCGCGAACACCGGGGAGCTGTTTTTT. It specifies CATAIEDGFANTGELFF.

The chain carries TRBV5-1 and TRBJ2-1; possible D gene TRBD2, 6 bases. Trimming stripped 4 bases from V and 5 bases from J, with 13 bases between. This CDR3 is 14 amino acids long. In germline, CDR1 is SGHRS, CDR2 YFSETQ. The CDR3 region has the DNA TGCGCCAGCAGCCACGGGACTGGCAACAATGAGCAGTTCTTC. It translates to CASSHGTGNNEQFF.

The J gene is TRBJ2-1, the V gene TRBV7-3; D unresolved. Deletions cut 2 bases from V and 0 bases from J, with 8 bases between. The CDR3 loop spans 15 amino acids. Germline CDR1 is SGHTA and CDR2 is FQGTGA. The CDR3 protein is CASSLGVPSYNEQFF. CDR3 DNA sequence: TGTGCCAGCAGCTTAGGGGTCCCCTCCTACAATGAGCAGTTCTTC.

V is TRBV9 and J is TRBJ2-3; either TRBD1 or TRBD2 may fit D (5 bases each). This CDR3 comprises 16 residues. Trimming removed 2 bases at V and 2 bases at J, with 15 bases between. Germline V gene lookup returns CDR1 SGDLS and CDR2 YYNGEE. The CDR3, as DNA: TGTGCCAGCAGCGTTTCCGGGACCTCCTCCACAGATACGCAGTATTTT. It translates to CASSVSGTSSTDTQYF.

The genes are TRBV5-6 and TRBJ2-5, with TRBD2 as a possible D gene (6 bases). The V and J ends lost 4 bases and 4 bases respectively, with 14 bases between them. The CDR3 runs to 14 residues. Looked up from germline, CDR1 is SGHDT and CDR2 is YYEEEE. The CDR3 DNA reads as TGTGCCAGCAGCCCCTGGACTATCACAGAGACCCAGTACTTC. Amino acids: CASSPWTITETQYF. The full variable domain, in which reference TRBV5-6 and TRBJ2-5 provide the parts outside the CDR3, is DAGVTQSPTHLIKTRGQQVTLRCSPKSGHDTVSWYQQALGQGPQFIFQYYEEEERQRGNFPDRFSGHQFPNYSSELNVNALLLGDSALYLCASSPWTITETQYFGPGTRLLVL.

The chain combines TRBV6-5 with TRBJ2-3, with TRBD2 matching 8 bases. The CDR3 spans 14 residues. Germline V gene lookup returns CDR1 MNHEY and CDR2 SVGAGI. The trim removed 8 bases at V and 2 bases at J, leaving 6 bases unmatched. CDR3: CASGAGGHTDTQYF. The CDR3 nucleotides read TGTGCCAGCGGTGCGGGAGGCCACACAGATACGCAGTATTTT.

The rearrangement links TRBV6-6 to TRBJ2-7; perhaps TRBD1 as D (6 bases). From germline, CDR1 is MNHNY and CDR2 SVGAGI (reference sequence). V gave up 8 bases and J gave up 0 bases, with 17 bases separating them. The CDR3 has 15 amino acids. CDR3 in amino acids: CASWGTGLFSYEQYF. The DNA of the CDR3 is TGTGCCAGCTGGGGAACAGGGCTTTTCTCCTACGAGCAGTACTTC.

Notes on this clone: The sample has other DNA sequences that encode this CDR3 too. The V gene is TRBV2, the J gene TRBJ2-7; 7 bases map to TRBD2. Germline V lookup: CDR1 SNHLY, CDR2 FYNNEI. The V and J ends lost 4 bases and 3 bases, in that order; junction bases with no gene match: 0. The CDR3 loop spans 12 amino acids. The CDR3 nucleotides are TGTGCCAGCAGTGCGGGAGGCTACGAGCAGTACTTC. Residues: CASSAGGYEQYF.

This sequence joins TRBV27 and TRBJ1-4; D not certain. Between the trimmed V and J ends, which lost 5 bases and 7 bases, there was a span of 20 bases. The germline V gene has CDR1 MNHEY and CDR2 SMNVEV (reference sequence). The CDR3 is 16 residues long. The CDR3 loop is CASSDLPSLRSEKLFF. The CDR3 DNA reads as TGTGCCAGCAGTGATCTTCCGTCCCTCCGGAGTGAAAAACTGTTTTTT. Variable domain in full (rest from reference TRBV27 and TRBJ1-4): EAQVTQNPRYLITVTGKKLTVTCSQNMNHEYMSWYRQDPGLGLRQIYYSMNVEVTDKGDVPEGYKVSRKEKRNFPLILESPSPNQTSLYFCASSDLPSLRSEKLFFGSGTQLSVL.